This T cell receptor (beta chain) was captured in a study of cytomegalovirus exposure and HLA in healthy donors. Study at large: Researchers found that about 84% of a few hundred genotyped donors fell within the Caucasian-associated ancestry cluster.

Amplification used 60 Vbeta primers and 13 Jbeta primers. Assay: immunoSEQ multiplex PCR; the TCRdb copy retains only in-frame clones and omits some. The sample holds approximately 190,000 clones, approximately 84% seen once. This clone turned up a few times. The antigen is unknown. General study results and limits: Within a later analysis, the majority of CMV-associated TCR beta chains appeared HLA-restricted.

There are 14 residues in the CDR3. Trimming took 3 bases from V and 0 from J, leaving 7 bases between them. Per the germline V gene, CDR1 is SGHRS and CDR2 is YFSETQ. V usage is TRBV5-1 and J usage is TRBJ1-3, with D unresolved. This sequence originates from a woman in her fifties or sixties in good health and CMV-seropositive. The sample consisted of PBMCs. CDR3 sequence (DNA): TGCGCCAGCAGCTCCGGGTCCTCTGGAAACACCATATATTTT. Translation: CASSSGSSGNTIYF.